The clone carrying this T cell receptor beta chain occurred many times. As yet, its antigen is unknown. This entry belongs to a study of read filtering for tumor transcriptome and immune sequencing. Study-wide points: Even smaller IR-seq throughput identified most shared clonotypes. Roughly 82% of IR-seq clonotypes had a single read, yet these held around 4% of reads.

This CDR3 is built from 12 residues. Trimming took 5 bases from V and 10 from J, leaving 12 bases between them. Germline V gives CDR1 MNHEY, CDR2 SMNVEV (reference sequence). From 300 to 400 ng of RNA, a library with molecular barcoded alpha/delta and beta/gamma adaptors was made. One entry per CDR3 protein, called by TCRdb with MiXCR from the reads. The table shows roughly 41,000 distinct CDR3 sequences, with around 15% occurring only once. This TCR was sampled from a donor aged 40 or older with multiple myeloma. Sequences were obtained from a population of CD138-negative cells sorted from bone marrow. The chain uses TRBV27 and TRBJ2-1, with D perhaps matching TRBD1 (6 bases). The CDR3 loop reads CASSNTGSEQFF. In DNA form, the CDR3 reads TGTGCCAGCAGTAATACAGGGTCGGAGCAGTTCTTC.